The next 26 T cell receptor beta chains were all read from a single sample in a study of beta chain features in type 1 diabetes. The authors reverse transcribed all of the isolated RNA, so sequencing captured expressed TCRB transcripts. Here immunoSEQ multiplex PCR was the method, and the copy in TCRdb shows in-frame clones only, minus some. This repertoire shows roughly 240,000 clones, 13% to 15% found once; its top ten account for more than 0.02%. Source material: naive CD4+ T cells from blood. All receptors come from a woman aged 40 to 55 in good health.

This chain uses TRBV6-5 with TRBJ2-7, with TRBD2 identical over 7 bases. The CDR3 runs 14 residues. Per germline, CDR1 MNHEY and CDR2 SVGAGI. The V gene end was trimmed by 5 bases and the J gene end by 5 bases; junction bases not matched to a gene: 9. The CDR3 region has the DNA TGTGCCAGCAGTGATCCTGGGGGAGGGAACGAGCAGTACTTC. Translated: CASSDPGGGNEQYF.

This clone has a handful of counts. The chain joins TRBV7-2 to TRBJ2-5; D possibly corresponds to TRBD2 (5 bases). The CDR3 consists of 12 residues. Germline loops: CDR1 SGHTA, CDR2 FQGNSA. Trimming took 7 bases from V and 0 from J, leaving 6 bases between them. The CDR3 DNA follows: TGTGCCAGCACGGGGTACCAAGAGACCCAGTACTTC. It encodes CASTGYQETQYF.

The rearrangement joins TRBV11-2 to TRBJ1-1; D gene unclear. V lost 0 bases and J 5 bases, leaving 16 bases between the germline ends. This CDR3 is 16 amino acids long. Germline V gene sequence: CDR1 SGHAT, CDR2 FQNNGV. CDR3 region: CASSLDISVGRTEAFF. The CDR3 DNA reads as TGTGCCAGCAGCTTAGATATCTCGGTGGGGAGGACTGAAGCTTTCTTT.

This clone was observed a few times. The chain carries TRBV25-1 and TRBJ2-5; TRBD2 aligns across 9 bases. Germline V lookup: CDR1 MGHDK, CDR2 SYGVNS. This CDR3 comprises 18 residues. V lost 4 bases, J lost 5 bases, and 17 bases stayed unmatched. CDR3 in amino acids: CASSGRTGAGGPTETQYF. CDR3 sequence (DNA): TGTGCCAGCAGTGGACGGACGGGGGCGGGGGGGCCTACGGAGACCCAGTACTTC.

The V call is TRBV5-4, the J call TRBJ1-2; D uncertain. The CDR3 sequence is 17 residues long. Trimming removed 0 bases at V and 4 bases at J, with 19 bases between. From germline, CDR1 is SGHNT and CDR2 YYREEE (reference sequence). The CDR3 here is CASSLGPGEPGSYGYTF. In nucleotides, the CDR3 is TGTGCCAGCAGCTTGGGGCCCGGGGAGCCGGGGTCCTATGGCTACACCTTC.

This clone was seen only a few times. The chain employs TRBV6-5 and TRBJ1-3; D possibly corresponds to TRBD1 (5 bases). The germline V gene encodes CDR1 MNHEY and CDR2 SVGAGI. The CDR3 is 16 amino acids. With 0 bases removed from V and 5 bases from J, the gap between germline ends came to 14 bases. CDR3: CASSYSNQGVRNTIYF. In DNA form, the CDR3 reads TGTGCCAGCAGTTACTCAAATCAGGGTGTAAGAAACACCATATATTTT.

This clone was seen a few times. J is TRBJ1-6 and V is TRBV4-2; TRBD1 matches at 10 bases. The J segment lost 7 bases and the V segment lost 3 bases, leaving 6 bases of the junction unmatched. The CDR3 loop spans 16 amino acids. Germline-derived CDR1 and CDR2 are LGHNA and YNFKEQ. The CDR3 region is CASSHPRTGGNSPLHF. CDR3 sequence (DNA): TGTGCCAGCAGCCACCCCCGGACAGGGGGAAATTCACCCCTCCACTTT.

The genes are TRBV27 and TRBJ1-6; no firm D call. Germline CDR1 MNHEY, CDR2 SMNVEV (reference sequence). The V gene lost 2 bases and the J gene lost 10 bases, with 9 bases spanning the gap. There are 13 residues in the CDR3. Here the CDR3 DNA reads TGTGCCAGCAGTTTAGGTATAGTCTCACCCCTCCACTTT. Translating it yields CASSLGIVSPLHF.

This chain uses TRBV6-6 with TRBJ2-7, with a tentative D call TRBD2 (6 bases). V was shortened by 7 bases and J by 1 base, with 14 bases between the two germline ends. Per the germline V gene, CDR1 is MNHNY and CDR2 is SVGAGI (reference sequence). The CDR3 has 14 residues. The CDR3, as DNA: TGTGCCAGCACCTCCACCGGGACTTCCTACGAGCAGTACTTC. Residues: CASTSTGTSYEQYF.

This clone was counted a few times. V usage is TRBV6-5 and J usage is TRBJ2-5; a possible D gene is TRBD2 (5 bases). The V end was cut by 2 bases, the J end by 3 bases, with 7 bases between. CDR3 length equals 13 residues. Germline assignment: CDR1 MNHEY and CDR2 SVGAGI. CDR3 protein: CASSYVREETQYF. CDR3 DNA: TGTGCCAGCAGTTACGTGAGGGAAGAGACCCAGTACTTC.

CDR3 amino acids: CSVYQTGTDEQYF. CDR3 coding DNA: TGCAGCGTTTACCAAACAGGGACCGACGAGCAGTACTTC. The rearrangement links TRBV29-1 to TRBJ2-7; possible D gene TRBD1, 6 bases. V was shortened by 5 bases and J by 5 bases, with 16 bases between the two germline ends. Germline CDR1 is SQVTM and CDR2 is ANQGSEA. CDR3 size: 13 residues.

This chain links TRBV7-9 with TRBJ2-1; D might be TRBD1 (6 bases). The CDR3 runs 14 residues. Germline-derived CDR1 and CDR2 are SEHNR and FQNEAQ (reference sequence). The V end was cut by 3 bases, the J end by 6 bases, with 12 bases between. The chain's CDR3 is CASSFAGAVNEQFF. CDR3 bases: TGTGCCAGCAGCTTTGCAGGGGCCGTCAATGAGCAGTTCTTC. The full variable domain, with the rest looked up from reference TRBV7-9 and TRBJ2-1, is DTGVSQNPRHKITKRGQNVTFRCDPISEHNRLYWYRQTLGQGPEFLTYFQNEAQLEKSRLLSDRFSAERPKGSFSTLEIQRTEQGDSAMYLCASSFAGAVNEQFFGPGTRLTVL.

This clone has only a few counts. The genes are TRBV29-1 and TRBJ2-7; D is uncertain. This CDR3 has 15 amino acids. The V end was cut by 1 base, the J end by 3 bases, with 16 bases between. The germline V gene has CDR1 SQVTM and CDR2 ANQGSEA. CDR3 sequence reads: CSVEALDTAGYEQYF. CDR3 bases: TGCAGCGTTGAAGCATTAGACACCGCCGGCTACGAGCAGTACTTC.

A few counts support this clone. The chain uses TRBV10-3 and TRBJ2-7, with 9 bases lining up with TRBD1. Per the germline V gene, CDR1 is ENHRY and CDR2 is SYGVKD. V trimming: 4 bases; J trimming: 2 bases; junction bases outside the gene matches: 15. The CDR3 runs to 18 residues. CDR3 in DNA: TGTGCCATCAGTGGTTGGGGAACCGGGACAGGGAGCACCTACGAGCAGTACTTC. Protein sequence: CAISGWGTGTGSTYEQYF.

This clone was observed a handful of times. The chain combines TRBV6-6 with TRBJ2-5, with 7 positions matching TRBD1. The CDR3 length is 15 residues. Germline CDR1 MNHNY, CDR2 SVGAGI (reference sequence). Unmatched junction bases numbered 8, after V lost 5 bases and J lost 2 bases. CDR3 coding DNA: TGTGCCAGCAGTCAAACTCCGGGACAGCAAGAGACCCAGTACTTC. It encodes CASSQTPGQQETQYF.

Notes on this clone: The junction does not match germline at one end; this may be a read error. The rearrangement links TRBV23-1 to TRBJ2-5, with a possible D match to TRBD1 (5 bases). TRBV23-1 is an ORF; its function is uncertain. The CDR3 has 10 amino acids. CDR3 DNA: TGCGCCAGCAGTCCTTTCACAGGTCACTTC. It yields the protein CASSPFTGHF.

The CDR3 sequence is CASSVERAPNEKLFF. CDR3 in DNA: TGTGCCAGCAGCGTAGAGAGGGCGCCTAATGAAAAACTGTTTTTT. The gene calls are TRBV9 and TRBJ1-4; D is unresolved. V was clipped by 0 bases and J by 3 bases, with 9 bases between them. CDR3 length: 15 amino acids. Looked up from germline, CDR1 is SGDLS and CDR2 is YYNGEE.

V gene TRBV19 combines with J gene TRBJ1-4, with D tentatively TRBD1 (5 bases). Germline V gene sequence: CDR1 LNHDA, CDR2 SQIVND (reference sequence). The CDR3 is made up of 13 amino acids. The V gene lost 5 bases and the J gene lost 6 bases, with 10 bases spanning the gap. DNA of the CDR3: TGTGCCAGTAGTGACAGCAACGATGAAAAACTGTTTTTT. Translating it yields CASSDSNDEKLFF.

Remarks on this clone: The junction departs from the called germline gene at one end, perhaps through a read error. The chain carries TRBV15 and TRBJ1-2; 7 positions match TRBD1. This CDR3 spans 14 amino acids. CDR1 and CDR2 (germline): LNHNV, YYDKDF (reference sequence). The CDR3 nucleotides read TGTGCCACCAGCGGAGATTGGACAGGCTATGGCTACACCTTC. It translates to CATSGDWTGYGYTF.

The V call is TRBV5-1, the J call TRBJ2-3; the match to TRBD2 covers 7 bases. Germline V lookup: CDR1 SGHRS, CDR2 YFSETQ. This CDR3 spans 17 amino acids. V was clipped by 4 bases and J by 0 bases; unmatched bases: 11. Here the CDR3 reads CASSPYKAGLSTDTQYF. The DNA of the CDR3 is TGCGCCAGCAGCCCTTATAAAGCGGGGCTAAGCACAGATACGCAGTATTTT.

The CDR3 DNA reads TGTGCCAGCTCCTACGGCGGGGTGGTGGAGACCCAGTACTTC. Translated, it gives CASSYGGVVETQYF. The rearrangement links TRBV5-6 to TRBJ2-5; maybe TRBD2 (6 bases). Germline V gene data show CDR1 as SGHDT and CDR2 as YYEEEE. There are 14 residues in the CDR3. Trimming shortened V by 7 bases and J by 5 bases, and 18 bases separated the two germline ends.

V and J are TRBV11-2 and TRBJ2-1; TRBD2 matches at 13 bases. Per germline, CDR1 SGHAT and CDR2 FQNNGV. This CDR3 spans 17 amino acids. V lost 5 bases to trimming and J lost 4 bases; unmatched junction nucleotides: 8. CDR3 sequence reads: CASSPRTSGGHYNEQFF. In nucleotides, the CDR3 is TGTGCCAGCAGCCCGCGGACTAGCGGGGGCCATTACAATGAGCAGTTCTTC.

V gene TRBV7-2 combines with J gene TRBJ1-3; TRBD1 might be the D (5 bases). Trimming cost V 1 base and J 1 base, with 17 bases left between them. The CDR3 is 18 residues long. In germline, CDR1 is SGHTA, CDR2 FQGNSA. CDR3: CASSLGRGVAMSGNTIYF. DNA of the CDR3: TGTGCCAGCAGCTTAGGACGGGGGGTGGCTATGTCTGGAAACACCATATATTTT.

The rearrangement joins TRBV13 to TRBJ2-7; D gene uncertain. Germline V gives CDR1 PRHDT, CDR2 FYEKMQ (reference sequence). The CDR3 length is 12 residues. The V gene lost 5 bases and the J gene lost 9 bases, with 14 bases spanning the gap. The CDR3 nucleotides are TGTGCCAGCAGCGTCGGTCAGGATTGGCAGTACTTC. The encoded protein is CASSVGQDWQYF.

This sequence joins TRBV6-5 and TRBJ1-1; D might be TRBD1 (6 bases). The length of the CDR3 is 15 residues. V was clipped by 10 bases and J by 4 bases, with 22 bases between them. The V gene's germline CDR1 is MNHEY and CDR2 SVGAGI. The DNA for the CDR3 is TGTGCCACCAGGCGAGGGGACATTAGAGTCACTGAAGCTTTCTTT. As protein: CATRRGDIRVTEAFF.

The chain uses TRBV9 and TRBJ2-3; TRBD2 agrees at 10 bases. V lost 4 bases, J lost 5 bases, and 10 bases stayed unmatched. Germline assignment: CDR1 SGDLS and CDR2 YYNGEE. The CDR3 loop spans 16 amino acids. CDR3 bases: TGTGCCAGCAGCCTCCGACCAGCGGGGGGGCGAGATACGCAGTATTTT. It codes for CASSLRPAGGRDTQYF. The complete variable domain, with remaining parts taken from reference TRBV9 and TRBJ2-3, reads DSGVTQTPKHLITATGQRVTLRCSPRSGDLSVYWYQQSLDQGLQFLIQYYNGEERAKGNILERFSAQQFPDLHSELNLSSLELGDSALYFCASSLRPAGGRDTQYFGPGTRLTVL.